Listed here are 16 T cell receptor beta chains from one sample, sequenced in a study of cytotoxic CD8 clonotypes in ibrutinib-treated CLL. Repertoires were generated with immunoSEQ multiplex PCR, while TCRdb's copy carries only in-frame clones and drops some. Among about 130,000 clones listed, approximately 85% were seen once. Sequencing was performed on PBMCs, taken after 24 months of ibrutinib treatment. Receptors were obtained from a human donor with chronic lymphocytic leukemia.

The rearrangement uses TRBV7-2 and TRBJ1-2; D gene unclear. V lost 0 bases and J 9 bases, leaving 14 bases between the germline ends. The CDR3 spans 14 residues. Germline CDR1 reads SGHTA; CDR2 reads FQGNSA. The CDR3 is CASSLAEGSGRYTF. The CDR3 DNA reads TGTGCCAGCAGCTTAGCGGAGGGATCGGGCCGCTACACCTTC.

The J gene is TRBJ2-7, the V gene TRBV4-1; 9 nucleotides align to TRBD1. This CDR3 is 20 amino acids long. With 4 bases clipped from V and 3 bases from J, the junction kept 22 bases outside the gene matches. The germline V gene encodes CDR1 MGHRA and CDR2 YSYEKL. The CDR3 is CASSRGTGQGLFLVYYEQYF. As DNA, the CDR3 is TGCGCCAGCAGCCGAGGGACGGGACAGGGTCTGTTCCTTGTCTACTACGAGCAGTACTTC.

This clone was found once. V gene TRBV4-1 combines with J gene TRBJ1-1, with D maybe TRBD1 (5 bases). The CDR3 runs 13 residues. V lost 0 bases to trimming and J lost 11 bases, with 13 bases between them. Germline CDR1 reads MGHRA; CDR2 reads YSYEKL. CDR3 residues: CASSQDRGEEAFF. The DNA of the CDR3 is TGCGCCAGCAGCCAAGATAGAGGGGAGGAGGCTTTCTTT.

This clone has just one count. The chain combines TRBV7-2 with TRBJ2-7; D remains unclear. The CDR3 loop spans 13 amino acids. V was pared by 1 base and J by 4 bases, with 8 bases between. From germline, CDR1 is SGHTA and CDR2 FQGNSA. CDR3 amino acids: CASSLVSQYEQYF. The CDR3 nucleotides are TGTGCCAGCAGCTTAGTATCCCAATACGAGCAGTACTTC.

This clone was observed once. The chain recombines TRBV14 with TRBJ2-5; no firm D call. Germline lookup yields CDR1 SGHDN and CDR2 FVKESK. V lost 5 bases and J lost 1, with 11 bases in between. The CDR3 runs to 14 residues. The CDR3 nucleotides read TGTGCCAGCAGCTCCGCGACCTTCCAAGAGACCCAGTACTTC. This gives the protein CASSSATFQETQYF.

The chain uses TRBV7-9 and TRBJ2-3; the D is unclear. V was cut by 3 bases and J by 10 bases, with 8 bases left in between. Per germline, CDR1 SEHNR and CDR2 FQNEAQ (reference sequence). The CDR3 totals 11 residues. In DNA form, the CDR3 reads TGTGCCAGCAGCTTCCAATATTCGCAGTATTTT. This codes for CASSFQYSQYF.

This clone was seen a handful of times. J is TRBJ1-3 and V is TRBV19; no reliable D call. V was shortened by 5 bases and J by 0 bases, with 8 bases between the two germline ends. The germline V gene has CDR1 LNHDA and CDR2 SQIVND (reference sequence). This CDR3 is 14 amino acids long. This CDR3 is CASSRASSGNTIYF. In nucleotides, the CDR3 is TGTGCCAGTAGTCGGGCGAGCTCTGGAAACACCATATATTTT.

In this sample, this clone turned up once. The chain is built from TRBV27 and TRBJ2-7, with 9 bases aligning to TRBD1. V was clipped by 4 bases and J by 6 bases; unmatched bases: 28. Germline assignment: CDR1 MNHEY and CDR2 SMNVEV (reference sequence). This CDR3 is built from 21 residues. CDR3 sequence: CASSSVKTGQGETRSSREQYF. In nucleotides, the CDR3 is TGTGCCAGCAGTTCAGTGAAAACGGGACAGGGTGAGACTAGGTCGTCGCGCGAGCAGTACTTC.

This chain's CDR3 is CASSTDQTDTQYF. CDR3 nucleotide sequence: TGTGCCAGCAGCACAGACCAGACCGACACGCAGTATTTT. This rearrangement joins TRBV7-2 to TRBJ2-3; unclear D gene. This CDR3 contains 13 residues. Germline CDR1 is SGHTA and CDR2 is FQGNSA. Trimming took off 5 bases at V and 9 bases at J, with 15 bases between the two ends.

The chain joins TRBV5-1 to TRBJ1-2; the D gene is possibly TRBD1 (5 bases). Trimming removed 4 bases from V and 2 bases from J, with 21 bases in between. Germline lookup yields CDR1 SGHRS and CDR2 YFSETQ. The CDR3 spans 17 residues. The CDR3 DNA reads TGCGCCAGCAGCACCCAAGGCCCGGGACGGACAAACTATGGCTACACCTTC. Translated: CASSTQGPGRTNYGYTF.

This sequence joins TRBV19 and TRBJ1-3; 9 bases match TRBD1. CDR3 size: 15 residues. The germline CDR1 and CDR2 sequences are LNHDA and SQIVND (reference sequence). After removal of 6 bases from V and 2 bases from J, the junction contained 5 bases not matched to a gene. CDR3 nucleotide sequence: TGTGCCAGTAGGTTCGGACAGGGGACTGGAAACACCATATATTTT. Its protein is CASRFGQGTGNTIYF. Combining the CDR3 with reference TRBV19 and TRBJ1-3 gives the whole variable domain DGGITQSPKYLFRKEGQNVTLSCEQNLNHDAMYWYRQDPGQGLRLIYYSQIVNDFQKGDIAEGYSVSREKKESFPLTVTSAQKNPTAFYLCASRFGQGTGNTIYFGEGSWLTVV.

This clone was observed a single time. The chain joins TRBV2 to TRBJ2-4; D not certain. Per the germline V gene, CDR1 is SNHLY and CDR2 is FYNNEI. Trimming removed 1 base from V and 0 bases from J, with 4 bases in between. The CDR3 is 14 residues long. CDR3 loop: CASSEGLAKNIQYF. For the CDR3, the DNA is TGTGCCAGCAGTGAAGGGCTAGCCAAAAACATTCAGTACTTC.

This clone is deemed medium-sized (0.01 to 0.1%). The rearrangement joins TRBV2 to TRBJ2-3; TRBD1 matches at 10 bases. Unmatched junction bases numbered 13, after V lost 8 bases and J lost 5 bases. The germline V gene encodes CDR1 SNHLY and CDR2 FYNNEI. The CDR3 loop spans 16 amino acids. The CDR3 DNA reads as TGTGCCAGCTCCCCCCAGGGACAGGGGATACAAGATACGCAGTATTTT. Its protein is CASSPQGQGIQDTQYF.

The chain links TRBV6-5 to TRBJ1-2, with D possibly TRBD1 on 6 matching bases. Trimming left V 0 bases short and J 1 base short, with 9 bases between. Germline V CDR1 and CDR2: MNHEY, SVGAGI. This CDR3 is built from 15 residues. The CDR3 reads CASSYSLGGNYGYTF. DNA for the CDR3: TGTGCCAGCAGTTACTCGCTAGGGGGTAACTATGGCTACACCTTC.

This chain uses TRBV2 with TRBJ2-7, with D unresolved. V was trimmed by 6 bases and J by 2 bases, leaving 11 bases between them. Germline V gene sequence: CDR1 SNHLY, CDR2 FYNNEI. The CDR3 totals 13 residues. CDR3 coding DNA: TGTGCCAGCAGGGGCAGTTGGACCTACGAGCAGTACTTC. Translation gives CASRGSWTYEQYF. Using reference TRBV2 and TRBJ2-7 for the parts outside the CDR3, the full variable domain is EPEVTQTPSHQVTQMGQEVILRCVPISNHLYFYWYRQILGQKVEFLVSFYNNEISEKSEIFDDQFSVERPDGSNFTLKIRSTKLEDSAMYFCASRGSWTYEQYFGPGTRLTVT.

CDR3 sequence (DNA): TGTGCCAGCAGCCGAGATTTAGGACAGGGGACCTACGAGCAGTACTTC. It translates to CASSRDLGQGTYEQYF. The chain carries TRBV11-2 and TRBJ2-7; 9 bases agree with TRBD1. CDR1 and CDR2 from the germline V gene are SGHAT and FQNNGV. The trim removed 5 bases at V and 2 bases at J, leaving 10 bases unmatched. The CDR3 length is 16 residues.